This T cell receptor beta chain emerged from a study of CXCR3-negative and CXCR3-positive naive CD8 T cells. Whole-study findings and limits: Memory CD8+ cells showed much lower diversity, while both naive subsets displayed comparably high diversity. Memory, not naive, CXCR3-negative and CXCR3-positive cells differed in TRBV-TRBJ usage.

About this clonotype: As yet, its antigen is unknown.

UMI-labeled 5' RACE TRB cDNA libraries were prepared from the cells. Reprocessing the 5' RACE reads, TCRdb reports a single entry for every CDR3 protein and omits DNA. In total, the table holds tens of thousands of distinct CDR3 sequences. The CDR3 runs to 15 residues. Sorting was done in triplicate for each CD8+ T cell subset (300,000 cells each). The chain has TRBV12-3 or TRBV12-4 and TRBJ2-3; TCRdb picks TRBD2, but there is no DNA to check that call. Sequenced input: memory CD8+ T cells from blood. This receptor was taken from a human donor in good health. Some clones in this sample may be carry-over from other donors' samples. The CDR3 region is CASIPGLSTADTQYF.